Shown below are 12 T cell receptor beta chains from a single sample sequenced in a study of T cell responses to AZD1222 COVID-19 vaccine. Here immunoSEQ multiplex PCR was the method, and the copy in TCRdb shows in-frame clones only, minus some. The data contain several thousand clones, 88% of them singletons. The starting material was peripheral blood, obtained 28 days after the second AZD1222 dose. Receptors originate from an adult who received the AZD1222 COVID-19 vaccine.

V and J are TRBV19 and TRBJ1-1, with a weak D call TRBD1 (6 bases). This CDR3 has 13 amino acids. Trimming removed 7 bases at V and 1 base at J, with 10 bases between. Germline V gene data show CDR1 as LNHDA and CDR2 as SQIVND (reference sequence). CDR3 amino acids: CASTWTENTEAFF. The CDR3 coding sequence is TGTGCCAGTACGTGGACAGAGAACACTGAAGCTTTCTTT.

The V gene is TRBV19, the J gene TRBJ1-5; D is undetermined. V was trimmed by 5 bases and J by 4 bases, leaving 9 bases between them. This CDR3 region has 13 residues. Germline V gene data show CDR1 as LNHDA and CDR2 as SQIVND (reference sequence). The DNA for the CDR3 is TGTGCCAGTAGTCCAAGCCTAAATCAGCCCCAGCATTTT. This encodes CASSPSLNQPQHF.

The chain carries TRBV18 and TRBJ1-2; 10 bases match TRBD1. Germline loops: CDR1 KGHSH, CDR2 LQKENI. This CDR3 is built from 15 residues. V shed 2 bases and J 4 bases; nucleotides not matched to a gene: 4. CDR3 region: CASSPDRGLSYGYTF. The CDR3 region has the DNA TGTGCCAGCTCACCAGACAGGGGGCTTAGCTATGGCTACACCTTC.

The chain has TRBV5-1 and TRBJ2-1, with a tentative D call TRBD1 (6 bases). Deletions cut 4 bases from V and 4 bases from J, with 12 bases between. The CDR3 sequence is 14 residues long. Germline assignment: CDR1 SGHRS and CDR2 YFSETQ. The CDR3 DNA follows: TGCGCCAGCAGCGCGGATGGACAGTACAATGAGCAGTTCTTC. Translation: CASSADGQYNEQFF.

CDR3 bases: TGTGCCAGCCTTCCTCGCAGGGGCGCTGAGTATGAAGCTTTCTTT. It specifies CASLPRRGAEYEAFF. The chain has TRBV28 and TRBJ1-1, with D tentatively TRBD1 (6 bases). CDR3 size: 15 residues. V lost 8 bases, J lost 7 bases, and 23 bases lay in between. Germline V gives CDR1 MDHEN, CDR2 SYDVKM.

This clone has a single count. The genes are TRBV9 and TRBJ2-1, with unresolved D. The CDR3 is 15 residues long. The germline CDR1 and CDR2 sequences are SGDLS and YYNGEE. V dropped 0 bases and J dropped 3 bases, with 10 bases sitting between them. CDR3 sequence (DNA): TGTGCCAGCAGCGTAGAGTGGCAGGTCTACAATGAGCAGTTCTTC. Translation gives CASSVEWQVYNEQFF.

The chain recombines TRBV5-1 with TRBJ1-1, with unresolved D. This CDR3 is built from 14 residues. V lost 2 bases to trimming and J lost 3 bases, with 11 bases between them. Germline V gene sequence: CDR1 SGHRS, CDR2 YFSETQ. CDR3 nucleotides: TGCGCCAGCAGCTTAGAGGGTTTAGACACTGAAGCTTTCTTT. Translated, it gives CASSLEGLDTEAFF.

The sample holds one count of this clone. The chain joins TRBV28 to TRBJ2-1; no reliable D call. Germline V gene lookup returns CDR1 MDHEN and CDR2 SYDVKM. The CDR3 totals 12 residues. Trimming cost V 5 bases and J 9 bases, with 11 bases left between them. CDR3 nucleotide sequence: TGTGCCAGCAGTGGATCGGTTGGTGAGCAGTTCTTC. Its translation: CASSGSVGEQFF.

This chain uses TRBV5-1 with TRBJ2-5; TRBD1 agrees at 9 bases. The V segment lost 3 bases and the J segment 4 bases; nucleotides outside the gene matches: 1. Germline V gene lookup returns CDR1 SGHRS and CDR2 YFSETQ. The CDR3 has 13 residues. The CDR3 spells CASSSQGAETQYF. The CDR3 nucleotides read TGCGCCAGCAGCTCACAGGGGGCAGAGACCCAGTACTTC.

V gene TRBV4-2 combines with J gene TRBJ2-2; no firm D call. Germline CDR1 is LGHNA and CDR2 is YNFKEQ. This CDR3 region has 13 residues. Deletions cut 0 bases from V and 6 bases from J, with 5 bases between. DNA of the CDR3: TGTGCCAGCAGCCAAGATAAGGCCGGGGAGCTGTTTTTT. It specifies CASSQDKAGELFF.

CDR3 DNA: TGTGCCAGCTCACGGACTAGCGGTTACGAGCAGTACTTC. Its protein product is CASSRTSGYEQYF. The chain employs TRBV18 and TRBJ2-7, with TRBD2 matching over 10 bases. Losses at the gene ends were 4 bases for V and 4 bases for J; bases not matched to a gene: 1. The length of the CDR3 is 13 residues. Germline V gene sequence: CDR1 KGHSH, CDR2 LQKENI.

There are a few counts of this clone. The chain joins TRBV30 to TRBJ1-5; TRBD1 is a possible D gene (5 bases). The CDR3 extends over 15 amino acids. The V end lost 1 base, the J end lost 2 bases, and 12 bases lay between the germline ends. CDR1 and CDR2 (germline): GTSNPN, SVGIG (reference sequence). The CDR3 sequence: CAWSAPPGGNQPQHF. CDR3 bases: TGTGCCTGGAGTGCCCCCCCGGGGGGCAATCAGCCCCAGCATTTT.